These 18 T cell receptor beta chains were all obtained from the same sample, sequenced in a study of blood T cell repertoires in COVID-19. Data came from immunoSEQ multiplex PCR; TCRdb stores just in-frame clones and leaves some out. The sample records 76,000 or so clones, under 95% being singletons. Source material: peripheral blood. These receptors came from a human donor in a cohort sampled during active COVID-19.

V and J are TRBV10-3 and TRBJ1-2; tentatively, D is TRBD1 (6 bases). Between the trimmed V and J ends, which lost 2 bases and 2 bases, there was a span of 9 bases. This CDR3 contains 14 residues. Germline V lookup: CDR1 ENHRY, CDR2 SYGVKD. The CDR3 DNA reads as TGTGCCATCAGTGAGACAGGGCAGAACTATGGCTACACCTTC. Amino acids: CAISETGQNYGYTF.

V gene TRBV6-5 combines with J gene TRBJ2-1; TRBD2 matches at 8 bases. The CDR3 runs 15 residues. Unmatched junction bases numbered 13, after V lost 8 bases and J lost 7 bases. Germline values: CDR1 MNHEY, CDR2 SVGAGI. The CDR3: CASDNPGLVLNEQFF. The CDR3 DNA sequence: TGTGCCAGCGATAACCCGGGACTAGTTCTTAATGAGCAGTTCTTC.

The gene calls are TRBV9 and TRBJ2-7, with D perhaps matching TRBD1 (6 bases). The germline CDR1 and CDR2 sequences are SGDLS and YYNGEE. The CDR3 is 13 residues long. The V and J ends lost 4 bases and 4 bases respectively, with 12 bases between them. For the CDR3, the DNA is TGTGCCAGCAGCCCCGGGACACCTTACGAGCAGTACTTC. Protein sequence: CASSPGTPYEQYF.

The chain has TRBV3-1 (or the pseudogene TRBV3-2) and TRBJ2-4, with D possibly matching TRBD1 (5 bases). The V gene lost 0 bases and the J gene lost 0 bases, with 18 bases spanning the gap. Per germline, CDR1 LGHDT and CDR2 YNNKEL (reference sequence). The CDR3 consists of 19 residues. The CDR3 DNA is TGTGCCAGCAGCCAAGATGACAGTGGGCCGAGACTAGCCAAAAACATTCAGTACTTC. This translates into CASSQDDSGPRLAKNIQYF.

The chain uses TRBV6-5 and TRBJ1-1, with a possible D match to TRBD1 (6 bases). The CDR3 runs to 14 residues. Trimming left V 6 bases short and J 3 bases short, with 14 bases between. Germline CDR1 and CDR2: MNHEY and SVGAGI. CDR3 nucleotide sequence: TGTGCCAGCAGATCCTTACAGGGAGACACTGAAGCTTTCTTT. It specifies CASRSLQGDTEAFF.

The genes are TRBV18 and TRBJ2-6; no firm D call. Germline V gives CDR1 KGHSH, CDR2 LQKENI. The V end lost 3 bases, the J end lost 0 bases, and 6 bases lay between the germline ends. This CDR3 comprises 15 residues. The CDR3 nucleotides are TGTGCCAGCTCACCGTCGAGCTCTGGGGCCAACGTCCTGACTTTC. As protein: CASSPSSSGANVLTF.

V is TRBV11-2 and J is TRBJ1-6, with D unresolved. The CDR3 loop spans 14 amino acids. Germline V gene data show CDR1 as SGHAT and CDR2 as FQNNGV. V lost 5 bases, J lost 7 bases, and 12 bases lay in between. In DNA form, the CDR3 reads TGTGCCAGCAGCCGTCTTGAGGGCAATTCACCCCTCCACTTT. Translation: CASSRLEGNSPLHF.

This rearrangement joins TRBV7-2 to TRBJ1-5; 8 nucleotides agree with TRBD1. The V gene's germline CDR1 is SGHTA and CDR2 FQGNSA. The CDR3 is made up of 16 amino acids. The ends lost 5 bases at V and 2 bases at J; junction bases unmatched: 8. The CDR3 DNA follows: TGTGCCAGCAGCGCCTGGACAGGGAAGGGCAATCAGCCCCAGCATTTT. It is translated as CASSAWTGKGNQPQHF.

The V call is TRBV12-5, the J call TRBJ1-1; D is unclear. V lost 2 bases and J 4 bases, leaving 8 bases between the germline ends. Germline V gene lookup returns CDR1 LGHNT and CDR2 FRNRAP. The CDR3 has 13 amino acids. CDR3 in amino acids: CASGLSSFTEAFF. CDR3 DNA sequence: TGTGCTAGTGGTTTGTCATCATTCACTGAAGCTTTCTTT.

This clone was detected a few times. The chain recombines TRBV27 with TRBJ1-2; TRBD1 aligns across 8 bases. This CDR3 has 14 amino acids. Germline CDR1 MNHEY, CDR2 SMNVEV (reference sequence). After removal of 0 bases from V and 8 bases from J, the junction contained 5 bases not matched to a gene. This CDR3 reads CASSLSAGGLGYTF. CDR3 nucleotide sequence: TGTGCCAGCAGTTTATCGGCAGGGGGCCTGGGCTACACCTTC.

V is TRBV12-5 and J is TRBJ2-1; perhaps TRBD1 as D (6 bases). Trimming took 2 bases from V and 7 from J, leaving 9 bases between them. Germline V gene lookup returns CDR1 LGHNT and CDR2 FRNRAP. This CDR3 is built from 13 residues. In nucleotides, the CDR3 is TGTGCTAGTGGTTTGTCAGGGGCAAATGAGCAGTTCTTC. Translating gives CASGLSGANEQFF.

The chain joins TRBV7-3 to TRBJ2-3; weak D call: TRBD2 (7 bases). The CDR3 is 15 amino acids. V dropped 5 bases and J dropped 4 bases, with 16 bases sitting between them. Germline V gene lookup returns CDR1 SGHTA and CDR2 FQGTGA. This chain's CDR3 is CASSPRGGGSDTQYF. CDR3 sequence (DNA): TGTGCCAGCAGCCCGAGAGGGGGGGGCTCAGATACGCAGTATTTT.

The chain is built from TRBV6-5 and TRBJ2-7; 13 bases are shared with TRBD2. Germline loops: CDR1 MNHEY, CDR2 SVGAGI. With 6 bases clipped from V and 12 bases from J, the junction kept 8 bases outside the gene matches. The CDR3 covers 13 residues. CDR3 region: CASSRTSGGLGYF. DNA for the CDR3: TGTGCCAGCAGCCGGACTAGCGGGGGCCTGGGGTACTTC.

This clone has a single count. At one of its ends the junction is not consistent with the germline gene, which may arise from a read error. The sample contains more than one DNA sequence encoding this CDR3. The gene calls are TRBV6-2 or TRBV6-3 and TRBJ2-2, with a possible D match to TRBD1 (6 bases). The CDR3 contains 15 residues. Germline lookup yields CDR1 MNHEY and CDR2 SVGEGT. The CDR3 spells CASIPTGPNTGELFF. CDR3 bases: TGTGCCAGCATCCCTACAGGGCCGAACACCGGGGAACTGTTTTTT.

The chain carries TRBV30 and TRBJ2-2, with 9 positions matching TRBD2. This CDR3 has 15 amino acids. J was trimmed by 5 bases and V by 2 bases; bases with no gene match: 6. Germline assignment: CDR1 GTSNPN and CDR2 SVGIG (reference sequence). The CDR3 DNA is TGTGCCTGGAGTCGGAGCGGGGGGTCGACCGGGGAGCTGTTTTTT. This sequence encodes CAWSRSGGSTGELFF.

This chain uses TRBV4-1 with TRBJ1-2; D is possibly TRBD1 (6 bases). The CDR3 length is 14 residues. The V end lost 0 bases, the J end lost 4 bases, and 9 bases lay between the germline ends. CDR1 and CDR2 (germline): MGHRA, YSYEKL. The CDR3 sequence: CASSQDRTAYGYTF. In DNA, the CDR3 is TGCGCCAGCAGCCAAGATCGGACAGCCTATGGCTACACCTTC.

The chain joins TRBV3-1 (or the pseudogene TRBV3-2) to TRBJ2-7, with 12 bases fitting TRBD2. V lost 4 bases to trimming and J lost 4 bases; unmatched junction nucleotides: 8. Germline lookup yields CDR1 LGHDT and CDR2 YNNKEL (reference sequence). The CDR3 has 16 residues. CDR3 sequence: CASSPSRLAGGYEQYF. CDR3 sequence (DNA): TGTGCCAGCAGCCCCTCCCGCCTAGCGGGGGGGTACGAGCAGTACTTC.

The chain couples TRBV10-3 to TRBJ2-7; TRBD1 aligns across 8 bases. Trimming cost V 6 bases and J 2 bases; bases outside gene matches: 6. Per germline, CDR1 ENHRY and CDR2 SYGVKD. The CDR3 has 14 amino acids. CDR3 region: CAIRSTGGTYEQYF. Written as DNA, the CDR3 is TGTGCCATCAGGTCCACAGGGGGAACCTACGAGCAGTACTTC.